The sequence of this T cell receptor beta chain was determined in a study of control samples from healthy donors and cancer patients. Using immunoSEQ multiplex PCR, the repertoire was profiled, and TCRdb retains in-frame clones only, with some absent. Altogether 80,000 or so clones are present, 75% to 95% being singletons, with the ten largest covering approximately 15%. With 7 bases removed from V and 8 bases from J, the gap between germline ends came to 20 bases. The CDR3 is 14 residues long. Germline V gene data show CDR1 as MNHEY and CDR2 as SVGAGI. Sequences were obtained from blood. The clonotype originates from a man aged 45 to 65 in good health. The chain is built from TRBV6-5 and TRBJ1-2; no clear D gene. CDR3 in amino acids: CASTPVLGRWGYTF. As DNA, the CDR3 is TGTGCCAGCACACCCGTCCTCGGTCGTTGGGGCTACACCTTC.